Each of the 7 T cell receptor beta chains below was sequenced from the same sample in a study of T-cell reconstitution after alpha-beta-depleted transplantation in children. A TCRbeta library incorporating unique molecular identifiers was prepared. TCRdb re-analysed the PCR reads in MiXCR, keeping a single row per CDR3 protein. The sample contains about 980,000 distinct CDR3 sequences, 25% to 35% of which appear only once. The sample was PBMCs, mostly from graft donor cells, taken 360 days after TCRalphabeta/CD19-depleted stem cell transplant. The source of these receptors is a boy younger than two who had a stem cell transplant for SCID, so the T cells may come from the graft donor.

The rearrangement links TRBV19 to TRBJ1-1; no clear D gene. The CDR3 is 14 residues long. The germline V gene has CDR1 LNHDA and CDR2 SQIVND (reference sequence). Between the trimmed V and J ends, which lost 5 bases and 1 base, there was a span of 11 bases. The chain's CDR3 is CASSAAAGNTEAFF. The CDR3 DNA is TGTGCCAGTAGTGCTGCCGCGGGGAACACTGAAGCTTTCTTT. The full variable domain, completed using reference TRBV19 and TRBJ1-1, is DGGITQSPKYLFRKEGQNVTLSCEQNLNHDAMYWYRQDPGQGLRLIYYSQIVNDFQKGDIAEGYSVSREKKESFPLTVTSAQKNPTAFYLCASSAAAGNTEAFFGQGTRLTVV.

This clonotype was detected only a few times. The chain carries TRBV6-2 or TRBV6-3 and TRBJ1-1, with D possibly matching TRBD1 (5 bases). The CDR3 length is 20 residues. Germline loops: CDR1 MNHEY, CDR2 SVGEGT. Deletions cut 2 bases from V and 1 base from J, with 26 bases between. The CDR3 spells CASSYPMEPGRLTENTEAFF. DNA of the CDR3: TGTGCCAGCAGTTACCCCATGGAGCCGGGGCGCCTGACGGAGAACACTGAAGCTTTCTTT.

This clonotype has just a few counts. The V and J genes are TRBV20-1 and TRBJ2-7; D is uncertain. Germline loops: CDR1 DFQATT, CDR2 SNEGSKA (reference sequence). The CDR3 consists of 12 residues. V lost 4 bases, J lost 4 bases, and 11 bases lay in between. This chain's CDR3 is CSAMVETYEQYF. DNA for the CDR3: TGCAGTGCTATGGTTGAAACTTACGAGCAGTACTTC.

V gene TRBV6-1 combines with J gene TRBJ2-1; maybe TRBD1 (7 bases). CDR3 length: 15 amino acids. Trimming removed 5 bases from V and 5 bases from J, with 16 bases in between. CDR1 and CDR2 from the germline V gene are MNHNS and SASEGT. CDR3 nucleotides: TGTGCCAGCAGTCCAGGGGGGCTCCTAGACAATGAGCAGTTCTTC. Protein sequence: CASSPGGLLDNEQFF.

This clonotype has a count of ten or more. The rearrangement links TRBV18 to TRBJ2-3; D perhaps matches TRBD2 (6 bases). Trimming shortened V by 3 bases and J by 5 bases, and 12 bases separated the two germline ends. Germline V lookup: CDR1 KGHSH, CDR2 LQKENI. The CDR3 sequence is 14 residues long. DNA for the CDR3: TGTGCCAGCTCACCGCGGGGCGCAATAGATACGCAGTATTTT. This encodes CASSPRGAIDTQYF.

The chain recombines TRBV27 with TRBJ2-5; D is possibly TRBD2 (5 bases). The germline V gene has CDR1 MNHEY and CDR2 SMNVEV (reference sequence). V was shortened by 7 bases and J by 5 bases, with 23 bases between the two germline ends. The CDR3 spans 16 residues. The CDR3 sequence is CASKVRAAGFYETQYF. For the CDR3, the DNA is TGTGCCAGCAAGGTCCGGGCGGCGGGCTTTTATGAGACCCAGTACTTC.

There are a few counts of this clonotype. V is TRBV10-1 and J is TRBJ2-7; D is ambiguous. The CDR3 has 15 amino acids. Germline V CDR1 and CDR2: WNHNN, SYGVQD (reference sequence). The germline V and J ends were trimmed by 0 bases and 5 bases, with 14 bases remaining between them. The CDR3 reads CASSESLGTINEQYF. The CDR3 bases are TGCGCCAGCAGTGAGTCGTTAGGAACGATCAACGAGCAGTACTTC.